These T cell receptor beta chains were read from a single sample in a study of T cells in Graves' hyperthyroidism and ophthalmopathy. TCRdb independently ran MiXCR on the multiplex PCR reads; one entry per CDR3 protein. Of hundreds of thousands of distinct CDR3 sequences listed, roughly 16% are singletons. The sequenced material came from blood. Receptors originate from a woman aged 25 to 39 with Graves' hyperthyroidism. Both conserved end residues are trimmed from each CDR3. D genes are given only for firm matches. Clone sizes are given selectively: once, few, many, or a class where the clone is expanded.

TRBJ2-1 TRBD1 TRBV6-2/TRBV6-3 many ASRQGQGQF
TRBJ2-7 NA TRBV2 few ASIPFAAWEYEQY
TRBJ1-2 TRBD1 TRBV28 few ASTEDRDGYT
TRBJ2-2 NA TRBV6-2/TRBV6-3 few TSSLGGDTGELF
TRBJ2-5 NA TRBV9 NA ASSVGAPQETQY
TRBJ2-7 TRBD2 TRBV19 NA ASSIRLAGGVYEQY
TRBJ1-5 TRBD1 TRBV20-1 NA SVRRDRGHSNQPQH
TRBJ1-1 NA TRBV7-2 NA ASSPPGGSTEAF
TRBJ2-3 NA TRBV29-1 few SVYLEGEKTQY
TRBJ2-1 NA TRBV27 many ASSSNLGRLNEQF
TRBJ2-7 NA TRBV3-1 many ASRSTAYEQY
TRBJ2-1 NA TRBV12-3/TRBV12-4 many ASSRPGRPYNEQF
TRBJ2-3 NA TRBV5-6 NA ASSMGALLTDTQY
TRBJ1-5 NA TRBV3-1 many ASRQDRRGAHQPQH
TRBJ2-7 TRBD1 TRBV6-5 NA ASSYDRGKAYEQY
TRBJ1-4 NA TRBV6-1 many ASSPLGRPTNEKLF
TRBJ2-1 TRBD2 TRBV20-1 few SAINSGAAYNEQF
TRBJ2-5 TRBD2 TRBV28 NA ASSWGFGAGGLRQETQY
TRBJ2-7 NA TRBV3-1 many ASSQELGSYEQY
TRBJ2-7 NA TRBV20-1 many SAYRDSSKYEQY
TRBJ2-3 NA TRBV5-8 many ASSSWDNGRDTQY
TRBJ2-1 NA TRBV12-3/TRBV12-4 many ASSLSGERYNEQF
TRBJ2-1 NA TRBV7-2 NA ASSREEGSGGPRSSYNEQF
TRBJ2-7 NA TRBV20-1 few SARDRRDPWEQY
TRBJ1-5 TRBD1 TRBV9 few ASSSGPHRGGQPQH
TRBJ2-4 NA TRBV11-3 many ASSHKLDKNIQY
TRBJ1-5 NA TRBV18 few ASSPGGGDHQPQH
TRBJ2-1 TRBD2 TRBV6-6 NA ASSYRRTSGSNEQF
TRBJ2-7 TRBD1 TRBV20-1 many SASYPGQRYEQY
TRBJ1-5 TRBD1 TRBV28 few ASSPRGRGNQPQH
TRBJ2-7 TRBD1 TRBV27 NA ASSLGQGLWEQY
TRBJ1-2 NA TRBV9 once ASSVAGTNYGYT